This T cell receptor beta chain derives from a study of response to subunit inactivated influenza vaccine. Concerning this clonotype: The antigen is unknown.

V lost 3 bases and J 7 bases, leaving 9 bases between the germline ends. The CDR3 sequence is 13 residues long. Germline CDR1 MDHEN, CDR2 SYDVKM. From the RT-PCR reads, TCRdb called clonotypes with MiXCR, one entry per CDR3 protein. The table records 500,000 to 600,000 distinct CDR3 sequences, 12% to 15% of them present only once. Findings and caveats of the study: The authors suggested that every seasonal influenza vaccination recruits few new T cells.

The clonotype was recovered from a man aged 45 to 65 who received an inactivated influenza vaccine. The rearrangement uses TRBV28 and TRBJ1-4, with unresolved D. This specimen consisted of PBMCs from blood, obtained about 13 days after vaccination. The CDR3 DNA reads as TGTGCCAGCAGTTTGGGAAAGATTGAAAAACTGTTTTTT. Translated: CASSLGKIEKLFF.